Presented here are 25 T cell receptor beta chains from one specimen sequenced in a study of Ad26.COV2.S vaccination and SARS-CoV-2 variants. Noted treatment: roughly 19 received Ad26.COV2.S at low or high dose, single or two shots; several received placebo; per-sample allocation not given. On day 63 after the first injection, vaccine and placebo recipients gave samples. The protocol was immunoSEQ multiplex PCR, while the TCRdb copy is restricted to in-frame clones and leaves out a portion. Among roughly 240,000 clones listed, roughly 90% were seen once. The specimen was peripheral blood, collected in a trial of Ad26.COV2.S vaccine versus placebo. These receptors came from a person aged 18 to 59 who received the Ad26.COV2.S COVID-19 vaccine or a placebo.

This chain uses TRBV11-2 with TRBJ2-7, with TRBD2 matching 12 bases. Germline V gene data show CDR1 as SGHAT and CDR2 as FQNNGV. Trimming at V came to 5 bases and at J to 7 bases, leaving 6 bases not matched to a gene. The CDR3 runs to 14 residues. CDR3 residues: CASSRLAGAGEQYF. As DNA, the CDR3 is TGTGCCAGCAGCCGACTAGCGGGAGCGGGGGAGCAGTACTTC.

A few counts support this clone. The CDR3 sequence: CASSLRFTGGGEIEAFF. The CDR3 DNA reads as TGTGCCAGCAGCTTACGGTTCACGGGCGGGGGGGAAATTGAAGCTTTCTTT. This chain connects TRBV13 to TRBJ1-1, with D possibly TRBD1 on 5 matching bases. Germline assignment: CDR1 PRHDT and CDR2 FYEKMQ (reference sequence). Trimming removed 2 bases from V and 7 bases from J, with 23 bases in between. CDR3 size: 17 residues.

The chain is built from TRBV10-1 and TRBJ2-7, with 12 bases aligning to TRBD1. Looked up from germline, CDR1 is WNHNN and CDR2 is SYGVQD (reference sequence). The CDR3 is made up of 15 amino acids. V lost 4 bases and J lost 5; bases outside the gene matches: 6. The CDR3 DNA sequence: TGCGCCAGCAGTGCAGGGACAGGGGGCTCGAACGAGCAGTACTTC. Encoded protein: CASSAGTGGSNEQYF.

This clone showed up just once. The gene calls are TRBV29-1 and TRBJ1-2; TRBD1 matches 10 bases. Germline assignment: CDR1 SQVTM and CDR2 ANQGSEA. This CDR3 is built from 15 residues. The ends lost 4 bases at V and 3 bases at J; junction bases unmatched: 8. The CDR3 spells CSVGTGGGEYYGYTF. The CDR3 DNA reads as TGCAGCGTTGGGACAGGGGGTGGGGAGTACTATGGCTACACCTTC.

The chain uses TRBV12-3 or TRBV12-4 and TRBJ1-3; D gene unclear. The V and J ends lost 3 bases and 0 bases respectively, with 3 bases between them. There are 13 residues in the CDR3. The CDR3 here is CASSFVSGNTIYF. CDR3 nucleotide sequence: TGTGCCAGCAGTTTCGTCTCTGGAAACACCATATATTTT.

This clone was seen a single time. The V and J genes are TRBV6-8 and TRBJ2-7; maybe TRBD1 (6 bases). Germline CDR1 and CDR2: MNHGY and SAAAGT. V lost 6 bases and J 0 bases, leaving 27 bases between the germline ends. The CDR3 is 19 residues long. This CDR3 is CASSFAPDGDKGTSYEQYF. CDR3 sequence (DNA): TGTGCCAGCAGCTTTGCGCCTGACGGGGACAAGGGTACCTCCTACGAGCAGTACTTC.

The V call is TRBV5-1, the J call TRBJ1-3; tentative D call: TRBD1 (5 bases). CDR3 length: 13 residues. The germline V gene encodes CDR1 SGHRS and CDR2 YFSETQ. With 4 bases removed from V and 9 bases from J, the gap between germline ends came to 14 bases. CDR3 sequence (DNA): TGCGCCAGCAGCCCCCAGGAGGGGACCACCATATATTTT. This encodes CASSPQEGTTIYF.

At least ten counts were recorded for this clone. As DNA, the CDR3 is TGTGCCAGCAGTTACGGACAGGGTCTCGCGCAGTTCTTC. It codes for CASSYGQGLAQFF. This chain links TRBV27 with TRBJ2-1, with TRBD1 identical over 8 bases. Germline CDR1 is MNHEY and CDR2 is SMNVEV (reference sequence). With V trimmed by 4 bases and J by 12 bases, 8 bases remained unmatched. The CDR3 is 13 amino acids.

The chain uses TRBV11-2 and TRBJ2-1; tentative D call: TRBD2 (6 bases). Germline lookup yields CDR1 SGHAT and CDR2 FQNNGV. V lost 0 bases to trimming and J lost 5 bases, with 11 bases between them. The CDR3 consists of 15 residues. In DNA form, the CDR3 reads TGTGCCAGCAGCTTAGATCGCGGGAAGCACAATGAGCAGTTCTTC. Protein sequence: CASSLDRGKHNEQFF.

V usage is TRBV4-3 and J usage is TRBJ2-2; 11 positions match TRBD1. CDR1 is LGHNA and CDR2 is YSLEER in the germline V gene. This CDR3 comprises 17 residues. V gave up 5 bases and J gave up 1 base; unmatched junction bases: 6. The CDR3 region is CASSVSGTGGNTGELFF. Here the CDR3 DNA reads TGCGCCAGCAGCGTCTCCGGGACAGGGGGGAACACCGGGGAGCTGTTTTTT.

The gene calls are TRBV5-1 and TRBJ1-2; D possibly corresponds to TRBD1 (5 bases). CDR1 and CDR2 (germline): SGHRS, YFSETQ. This CDR3 is built from 19 residues. Between the trimmed V and J ends, which lost 0 bases and 8 bases, there was a span of 29 bases. The DNA for the CDR3 is TGCGCCAGCAGCTTGGGCCAGACCCGAACTCAAACAGGCTTCAAAGGCTACACCTTC. Its protein product is CASSLGQTRTQTGFKGYTF.

This chain uses TRBV7-9 with TRBJ2-1; D call uncertain. The germline V and J ends were trimmed by 5 bases and 6 bases, with 17 bases remaining between them. Germline loops: CDR1 SEHNR, CDR2 FQNEAQ (reference sequence). The CDR3 runs 15 residues. The CDR3 reads CASSLHVIKSNEQFF. The CDR3 bases are TGTGCCAGCAGCCTCCACGTCATAAAATCCAATGAGCAGTTCTTC.

The CDR3 loop reads CASSKEKGGSYEQYF. CDR3 nucleotides: TGTGCCAGCAGCAAAGAGAAGGGGGGCTCCTACGAGCAGTACTTC. V usage is TRBV21-1 and J usage is TRBJ2-7. TRBV21-1 is tagged as a pseudogene. The CDR3 extends over 15 amino acids.

This chain uses TRBV7-2 with TRBJ2-3; perhaps TRBD2 as D (6 bases). Germline lookup yields CDR1 SGHTA and CDR2 FQGNSA. The V gene lost 2 bases and the J gene lost 6 bases, with 18 bases spanning the gap. The CDR3 consists of 16 residues. CDR3 sequence: CASSLNNPGVRDTQYF. The CDR3 DNA reads as TGTGCCAGCAGCTTAAACAATCCGGGGGTAAGGGATACGCAGTATTTT.

This clone was observed many times. The rearrangement joins TRBV4-1 to TRBJ1-1; a weak D match, TRBD1 (6 bases). The CDR3 totals 13 residues. The germline V gene has CDR1 MGHRA and CDR2 YSYEKL. Trimming left V 3 bases short and J 5 bases short, with 10 bases between. The CDR3 loop is CASSHTGKTEAFF. The CDR3 coding sequence is TGCGCCAGCAGCCACACAGGGAAGACTGAAGCTTTCTTT.

The J gene is TRBJ1-1, the V gene TRBV18, with 10 bases identical to TRBD1. From germline, CDR1 is KGHSH and CDR2 LQKENI. J was trimmed by 4 bases and V by 7 bases; bases with no gene match: 3. The CDR3 is 13 amino acids. The CDR3 reads CASLRTGGTEAFF. Written as DNA, the CDR3 is TGTGCCAGCTTACGGACAGGGGGCACTGAAGCTTTCTTT.

V usage is TRBV5-4 and J usage is TRBJ2-2; the D gene is possibly TRBD1 (6 bases). CDR3 length equals 17 residues. Germline loops: CDR1 SGHNT, CDR2 YYREEE (reference sequence). The V end was cut by 0 bases, the J end by 6 bases, with 18 bases between. CDR3: CASSLVQGGRGSGELFF. CDR3 in DNA: TGTGCCAGCAGCTTGGTACAGGGTGGAAGAGGGTCCGGGGAGCTGTTTTTT.

The gene calls are TRBV25-1 and TRBJ1-2; weak D call: TRBD1 (6 bases). Germline loops: CDR1 MGHDK, CDR2 SYGVNS. V lost 6 bases and J 8 bases, leaving 19 bases between the germline ends. The CDR3 is 14 residues long. The DNA for the CDR3 is TGTGCCAGCAGCCCAATGGGAGGGGGAGGAGGCTACACCTTC. Its translation is CASSPMGGGGGYTF.

CDR3 residues: CSVAGTAGSGNTIYF. CDR3 bases: TGCAGCGTAGCAGGGACAGCCGGCTCTGGAAACACCATATATTTT. The genes are TRBV29-1 and TRBJ1-3; 7 nucleotides agree with TRBD1. V dropped 6 bases and J dropped 0; count of bases not matched to a gene: 8. This CDR3 is 15 amino acids long. CDR1 is SQVTM, CDR2 ANQGSEA, per germline.

Details on this clone: This may be a read error: a much more frequent sequence differs by one nucleotide. The V gene is TRBV28, the J gene TRBJ1-2, with D uncertain. Per germline, CDR1 MDHEN and CDR2 SYDVKM. There are 12 residues in the CDR3. V dropped 2 bases and J dropped 5 bases, with 6 bases sitting between them. In DNA form, the CDR3 reads TGTGCCAGCAGTTTAATAGGTTATGGCTACACCTTC. It specifies CASSLIGYGYTF.

The gene calls are TRBV4-1 and TRBJ2-7; D not resolved. Between the trimmed V and J ends, which lost 0 bases and 3 bases, there was a span of 6 bases. The germline V gene encodes CDR1 MGHRA and CDR2 YSYEKL. This CDR3 contains 13 residues. CDR3 DNA sequence: TGCGCCAGCAGCCAAGATAACCGCTACGAGCAGTACTTC. Translation: CASSQDNRYEQYF.

The J gene is TRBJ2-7, the V gene TRBV20-1, with 9 nucleotides matching TRBD2. The junction had 7 bases not matched to a gene; V was cut back by 3 bases and J by 1 base. The CDR3 contains 15 residues. Germline-derived CDR1 and CDR2 are DFQATT and SNEGSKA (reference sequence). CDR3 in amino acids: CSASALAGRSYEQYF. The DNA of the CDR3 is TGCAGTGCTAGTGCTCTAGCGGGACGATCCTACGAGCAGTACTTC.

The chain carries TRBV28 and TRBJ1-5, with a tentative D call TRBD1 (5 bases). This CDR3 is 15 amino acids long. The germline CDR1 and CDR2 sequences are MDHEN and SYDVKM. Trimming took 1 base from V and 7 from J, leaving 14 bases between them. CDR3 coding DNA: TGTGCCAGCAGTTTATTGCAGGGTTTGGGCCAGCCCCAGCATTTT. It specifies CASSLLQGLGQPQHF.

This chain connects TRBV7-8 to TRBJ2-7; D is ambiguous. With 1 base removed from V and 3 bases from J, the gap between germline ends came to 10 bases. The CDR3 consists of 14 residues. Germline CDR1 is SGHVS and CDR2 is FQNEAQ. CDR3 nucleotide sequence: TGTGCCAGCAGCTTAGTAGATTGGGGCTACGAGCAGTACTTC. Protein sequence: CASSLVDWGYEQYF.

This clone was observed a few times. The chain links TRBV27 to TRBJ1-2; 10 positions agree with TRBD1. The ends lost 6 bases at V and 1 base at J; junction bases unmatched: 8. The CDR3 runs 16 residues. The germline V gene encodes CDR1 MNHEY and CDR2 SMNVEV (reference sequence). Here the CDR3 DNA reads TGTGCCAGCAGGCGTGGGACAGGGGCGAATAACTATGGCTACACCTTC. This sequence encodes CASRRGTGANNYGYTF.